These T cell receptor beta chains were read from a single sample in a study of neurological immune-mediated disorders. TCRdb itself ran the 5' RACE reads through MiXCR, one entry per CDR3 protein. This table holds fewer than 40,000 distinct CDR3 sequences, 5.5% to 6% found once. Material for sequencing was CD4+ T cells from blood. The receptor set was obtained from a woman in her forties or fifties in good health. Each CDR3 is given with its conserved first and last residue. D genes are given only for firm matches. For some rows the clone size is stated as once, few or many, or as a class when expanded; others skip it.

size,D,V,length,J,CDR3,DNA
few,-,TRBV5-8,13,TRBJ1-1,CASSFRVSTEAFF,TGTGCCAGCAGCTTCAGGGTATCCACTGAAGCTTTCTTT
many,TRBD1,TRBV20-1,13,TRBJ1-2,CSARTGGSYGYTF,TGCAGTGCTAGGACAGGGGGCAGCTATGGCTACACCTTC
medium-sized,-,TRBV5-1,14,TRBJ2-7,CASRSGQMTYEQYF,TGCGCCAGCAGATCAGGACAGATGACCTACGAGCAGTACTTC
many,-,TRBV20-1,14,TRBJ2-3,CSARVRHLTDTQYF,TGCAGTGCTCGGGTCAGGCACCTCACAGATACGCAGTATTTT
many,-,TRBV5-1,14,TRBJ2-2,CASSLGGNTGELFF,TGCGCCAGCAGCTTAGGAGGGAACACCGGGGAGCTGTTTTTT
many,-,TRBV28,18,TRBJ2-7,CASSLPPRRIGSSYEQYF,TGTGCCAGCAGTTTACCCCCCCGCCGCATTGGCTCATCCTACGAGCAGTACTTC
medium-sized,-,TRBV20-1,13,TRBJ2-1,CSAHPPGHNEQFF,TGCAGTGCTCACCCCCCGGGGCACAATGAGCAGTTCTTC
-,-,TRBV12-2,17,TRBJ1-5,CASRFRWGLYSNQPQHF,TGTGCAAGTCGCTTTCGCTGGGGCTTGTATAGCAATCAGCCCCAGCATTTT
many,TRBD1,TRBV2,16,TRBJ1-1,CATTPTRTGRGTEAFF,TGTGCCACAACTCCAACCCGGACAGGCCGGGGCACTGAAGCTTTCTTT
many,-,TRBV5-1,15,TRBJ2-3,CASSFGSGSTDTQYF,TGCGCCAGCAGCTTCGGTAGCGGTAGCACAGATACGCAGTATTTT